A single sample is the source of the 13 T cell receptor beta chains below, sequenced in a study of PD-1 blockade in classical Hodgkin lymphoma. In every patient, relapse followed autologous stem cell transplantation, while exposure to brentuximab vedotin differed. The assay was immunoSEQ multiplex PCR, and TCRdb's table has in-frame clones only and misses some. The data show some 7,500 clones, around 80% seen once. The input for sequencing was peripheral blood mononuclear cells (PBMCs), taken at baseline. These receptors all come from a human donor with classical Hodgkin lymphoma.

This rearrangement joins TRBV7-2 to TRBJ1-2; 9 nucleotides align to TRBD1. The CDR3 sequence is 14 residues long. V was clipped by 3 bases and J by 7 bases; unmatched bases: 6. CDR1 is SGHTA, CDR2 FQGNSA, per germline. CDR3 protein: CASSLSTGGVGYTF. CDR3 nucleotide sequence: TGTGCCAGCAGCTTGAGTACAGGGGGCGTTGGCTACACCTTC.

A single count supports this clone. CDR3 sequence: CASSPFKGFGEQYF. The CDR3 coding sequence is TGTGCCAGCAGCCCCTTTAAAGGGTTCGGCGAGCAGTACTTC. The V and J genes are TRBV7-2 and TRBJ2-7; unclear D gene. Trimming shortened V by 5 bases and J by 6 bases, and 17 bases separated the two germline ends. Germline values: CDR1 SGHTA, CDR2 FQGNSA. This CDR3 spans 14 amino acids.

The CDR3 loop is CASSIPPVGEKLFF. The CDR3 DNA follows: TGTGCCAGTAGTATTCCCCCCGTCGGGGAAAAACTGTTTTTT. The chain uses TRBV19 and TRBJ1-4, with no clear D. V was cut by 3 bases and J by 8 bases, with 13 bases left in between. This CDR3 spans 14 amino acids. The V gene's germline CDR1 is LNHDA and CDR2 SQIVND (reference sequence).

This clone was seen once. This chain joins TRBV7-9 and TRBJ1-1; no clear D gene. The CDR3 length is 14 residues. The V gene's germline CDR1 is SEHNR and CDR2 FQNEAQ (reference sequence). V shed 2 bases and J shed 0 bases, with 7 bases lying between them. For the CDR3, the DNA is TGTGCCAGCAGCTTATCTGGGATGAACACTGAAGCTTTCTTT. It encodes CASSLSGMNTEAFF.

This chain links TRBV7-2 with TRBJ2-2; D remains unclear. V gave up 3 bases and J gave up 3 bases, with 8 bases separating them. Per germline, CDR1 SGHTA and CDR2 FQGNSA. The CDR3 is made up of 14 amino acids. CDR3 in amino acids: CASSFTPHTGELFF. The CDR3 DNA sequence: TGTGCCAGCAGCTTTACACCCCACACCGGGGAGCTGTTTTTT.

The V call is TRBV19, the J call TRBJ1-1; D unresolved. The V and J ends lost 0 bases and 3 bases respectively, with 5 bases between them. The CDR3 length is 13 residues. Germline CDR1 is LNHDA and CDR2 is SQIVND (reference sequence). CDR3 sequence reads: CASSIERDTEAFF. The CDR3 bases are TGTGCCAGTAGTATAGAGAGAGACACTGAAGCTTTCTTT.

This clone was detected only once. The chain couples TRBV12-5 to TRBJ2-1; D may be TRBD1 (6 bases). The V end was cut by 1 base, the J end by 0 bases, with 25 bases between. The germline gives CDR1 LGHNT, CDR2 FRNRAP. The CDR3 has 21 amino acids. The CDR3 loop is CASGLALERLPDRSSYNEQFF. CDR3 DNA: TGTGCTAGTGGTTTGGCCCTAGAACGCCTCCCCGACAGGAGCTCCTACAATGAGCAGTTCTTC.

This CDR3 reads CASSLAGPNQPQHF. CDR3 bases: TGTGCCAGCAGCTTAGCGGGACCCAATCAGCCCCAGCATTTT. This sequence joins TRBV7-2 and TRBJ1-5; maybe TRBD1 (5 bases). V was trimmed by 0 bases and J by 3 bases, leaving 6 bases between them. The CDR3 is 14 amino acids. Germline lookup yields CDR1 SGHTA and CDR2 FQGNSA. The variable domain in full, with the rest retrieved from reference TRBV7-2 and TRBJ1-5, is GAGVSQSPSNKVTEKGKDVELRCDPISGHTALYWYRQSLGQGLEFLIYFQGNSAPDKSGLPSDRFSAERTGGSVSTLTIQRTQQEDSAVYLCASSLAGPNQPQHFGDGTRLSIL.

The table lists this clone with a few counts. This sequence joins TRBV7-2 and TRBJ2-1; D is unclear. The CDR3 has 15 amino acids. The germline CDR1 and CDR2 sequences are SGHTA and FQGNSA. The V end was cut by 0 bases, the J end by 6 bases, with 12 bases between. The CDR3: CASSLASGRFNEQFF. The CDR3 DNA is TGTGCCAGCAGCTTAGCTTCAGGACGCTTCAATGAGCAGTTCTTC.

The gene calls are TRBV9 and TRBJ1-1; no firm D call. CDR1 is SGDLS and CDR2 is YYNGEE in the germline V gene. Trimming cost V 2 bases and J 1 base, with 15 bases left between them. The CDR3 is 16 amino acids. CDR3 sequence reads: CASSVGTTEWNTEAFF. CDR3 DNA sequence: TGTGCCAGCAGCGTCGGAACAACGGAATGGAACACTGAAGCTTTCTTT.

The CDR3 sequence is CASSYDREAMQYF. Written as DNA, the CDR3 is TGTGCCAGCAGCTATGACAGGGAAGCGATGCAGTACTTC. The chain links TRBV7-2 to TRBJ2-7; TRBD1 matches at 7 bases. V was pared by 4 bases and J by 9 bases, with 9 bases of the junction left unmatched. Germline values: CDR1 SGHTA, CDR2 FQGNSA. This CDR3 comprises 13 residues.

This chain uses TRBV10-3 with TRBJ1-2; a possible D gene is TRBD1 (5 bases). Trimming pared 7 bases from V and 5 bases from J, leaving 17 bases between. The CDR3 has 14 amino acids. CDR1 is ENHRY, CDR2 SYGVKD, per germline. The CDR3 loop is CAIMTSGAPYGYTF. The CDR3 DNA follows: TGTGCCATCATGACCTCCGGGGCCCCTTATGGCTACACCTTC.

The V call is TRBV23-1, the J call TRBJ2-3; D possibly corresponds to TRBD2 (7 bases). Being an ORF, TRBV23-1 has a function that is uncertain. The CDR3 loop spans 18 amino acids. Trimming took off 3 bases at V and 2 bases at J, with 21 bases between the two ends. The CDR3 DNA sequence: TGCGCCAGCAGTCACCCTTGCGACGGGGGGCAGGACACAGATACGCAGTATTTT. Translated: CASSHPCDGGQDTDTQYF.